This TCR beta chain was captured by sequencing in a study of graft-versus-host responses after intestinal transplantation. Study context: Anti-thymocyte globulin induction preceded about three years of tacrolimus and steroid maintenance in all recipients. Study results and limitations: GvH clones were identified in recipient marrow, with some first appearing in ileum or blood. Early after transplant, HvG clones declined as circulating GvH clones peaked. Subjects displaying graft-donor T cell macrochimerism possessed elevated graft-versus-host to host-versus-graft clonal ratios inside allografts.

Sequencing used immunoSEQ multiplex PCR; TCRdb keeps in-frame clones, though not all of them. Here the sample spans around 43,000 clones, roughly 91% being singletons. This clone appeared once. Its antigen is unidentified. Trimming pared 4 bases from V and 5 bases from J, leaving 17 bases between. Germline values: CDR1 SGHDN, CDR2 FVKESK. The CDR3 spans 15 residues. This receptor was taken from a human patient who received an intestinal transplant, so some T cells may come from the graft donor. Sequenced material: PBMCs, taken 524 days after transplant. This rearrangement joins TRBV14 to TRBJ1-1; weak D call: TRBD1 (5 bases). CDR3 loop: CASSLRDSGRTEAFF. Written as DNA, the CDR3 is TGTGCCAGCAGCCTACGGGACTCAGGCCGGACTGAAGCTTTCTTT.